This T cell receptor beta chain was captured in a study of cytomegalovirus exposure and HLA in healthy donors. With 60 Vbeta and 13 Jbeta primers, the PCR was carried out. TCRdb's copy holds only in-frame clones and misses some; the assay was immunoSEQ multiplex PCR. The data hold some 190,000 clones, with 75% to 90% observed a single time. Concerning this clone itself: No antigen is known for it.

Germline CDR1 SGHRS, CDR2 YFSETQ. This CDR3 is 15 amino acids long. Study observations and caveats: In a later analysis, a missense DCLRE1C variant was linked to TCR beta V- and J-gene trimming.

The receptor was isolated from a woman aged 30 to 39 in good health and CMV-seronegative. This chain connects TRBV5-1 to TRBJ2-5; 9 bases map to TRBD2. The tail of the sequence fits TRBJ2-7 better, so the J call may be wrong. Sequences were obtained from PBMCs. CDR3 bases: TGCGCCAGCAGCTTCCGACTAGCGGACTCCTACGAGCAGTACTTC. It is translated as CASSFRLADSYEQYF.